This passage covers 8 T cell receptor beta chains from one sample sequenced in a study of blood T cell repertoires in COVID-19. Profiled with immunoSEQ multiplex PCR; TCRdb holds only in-frame clones, not every one. The sample has hundreds of thousands of clones; roughly 85% are singletons. Sequencing input: peripheral blood. These receptors originate from a woman in her thirties or forties with active or convalescent COVID-19.

This chain connects TRBV7-2 to TRBJ1-3; D not certain. The germline V gene encodes CDR1 SGHTA and CDR2 FQGNSA. The V end lost 6 bases, the J end lost 4 bases, and 10 bases lay between the germline ends. The CDR3 covers 13 residues. Here the CDR3 DNA reads TGTGCCAGCAGATCACAGACAGGAAACACCATATATTTT. It codes for CASRSQTGNTIYF.

The chain links TRBV5-5 to TRBJ2-5, with 11 bases lining up with TRBD2. Looked up from germline, CDR1 is SGHKS and CDR2 is YYEKEE (reference sequence). Trimming at V came to 4 bases and at J to 5 bases, leaving 7 bases not matched to a gene. This CDR3 has 15 amino acids. This CDR3 reads CASSPGLAGGETQYF. CDR3 DNA sequence: TGTGCCAGCAGCCCCGGACTAGCGGGCGGGGAGACCCAGTACTTC. Supplemented by reference TRBV5-5 and TRBJ2-5, the full variable domain reads DAGVTQSPTHLIKTRGQQVTLRCSPISGHKSVSWYQQVLGQGPQFIFQYYEKEERGRGNFPDRFSARQFPNYSSELNVNALLLGDSALYLCASSPGLAGGETQYFGPGTRLLVL.

In this sample, this clone turned up once. Other nucleotide sequences in the sample specify the same CDR3. The rearrangement links TRBV12-5 to TRBJ1-6; 7 nucleotides agree with TRBD1. The CDR3 spans 15 residues. Per the germline V gene, CDR1 is LGHNT and CDR2 is FRNRAP. V dropped 0 bases and J dropped 6; count of bases not matched to a gene: 2. The chain's CDR3 is CASGLVQGGNSPLHF. In DNA form, the CDR3 reads TGTGCTAGTGGTTTGGTGCAGGGGGGTAATTCACCCCTCCACTTT. Filled out from reference TRBV12-5 and TRBJ1-6, the complete variable domain reads DARVTQTPRHKVTEMGQEVTMRCQPILGHNTVFWYRQTMMQGLELLAYFRNRAPLDDSGMPKDRFSAEMPDATLATLKIQPSEPRDSAVYFCASGLVQGGNSPLHFGNGTRLTVT.

The chain combines TRBV5-6 with TRBJ2-5, with TRBD2 identical over 8 bases. Germline-derived CDR1 and CDR2 are SGHDT and YYEEEE. V was pared by 6 bases and J by 3 bases, with 10 bases of the junction left unmatched. This CDR3 region has 15 residues. The CDR3 sequence is CASTLSGGGKETQYF. Here the CDR3 DNA reads TGTGCCAGCACCCTTTCGGGGGGGGGAAAAGAGACCCAGTACTTC.

The chain has TRBV28 and TRBJ2-2; tentatively, D is TRBD2 (5 bases). Germline V CDR1 and CDR2: MDHEN, SYDVKM. V gave up 8 bases and J gave up 5 bases, with 15 bases separating them. This CDR3 is 14 amino acids long. CDR3 DNA: TGTGCCAGCGTATCAACTAGTGGGACCGGGGAGCTGTTTTTT. Its protein is CASVSTSGTGELFF.

V and J are TRBV5-1 and TRBJ1-4; D remains ambiguous. Germline values: CDR1 SGHRS, CDR2 YFSETQ. This CDR3 has 17 residues. V was clipped by 0 bases and J by 8 bases, with 20 bases between them. CDR3 sequence (DNA): TGCGCCAGCAGCTTGGCCTATACTTCCGGGTCTGGCGAAAAACTGTTTTTT. Amino acids: CASSLAYTSGSGEKLFF.

The CDR3 here is CASSQGGGNQETQYF. CDR3 in DNA: TGCGCCAGCAGCCAAGGTGGGGGGAACCAAGAGACCCAGTACTTC. This chain joins TRBV4-3 and TRBJ2-5; tentative D call: TRBD2 (6 bases). The V gene lost 1 base and the J gene lost 0 bases, with 9 bases spanning the gap. The CDR3 is made up of 15 amino acids. Germline CDR1 and CDR2: LGHNA and YSLEER.

This clone has a handful of counts. The V and J genes are TRBV9 and TRBJ2-3; TRBD2 matches 8 bases. The trim removed 0 bases at V and 5 bases at J, leaving 8 bases unmatched. The germline CDR1 and CDR2 sequences are SGDLS and YYNGEE. The CDR3 spans 16 residues. The CDR3 sequence: CASSVVAGGRGDTQYF. CDR3 nucleotides: TGTGCCAGCAGCGTAGTGGCGGGGGGCCGAGGAGATACGCAGTATTTT. The entire variable domain, with the rest obtained from reference TRBV9 and TRBJ2-3, is as follows: DSGVTQTPKHLITATGQRVTLRCSPRSGDLSVYWYQQSLDQGLQFLIQYYNGEERAKGNILERFSAQQFPDLHSELNLSSLELGDSALYFCASSVVAGGRGDTQYFGPGTRLTVL.